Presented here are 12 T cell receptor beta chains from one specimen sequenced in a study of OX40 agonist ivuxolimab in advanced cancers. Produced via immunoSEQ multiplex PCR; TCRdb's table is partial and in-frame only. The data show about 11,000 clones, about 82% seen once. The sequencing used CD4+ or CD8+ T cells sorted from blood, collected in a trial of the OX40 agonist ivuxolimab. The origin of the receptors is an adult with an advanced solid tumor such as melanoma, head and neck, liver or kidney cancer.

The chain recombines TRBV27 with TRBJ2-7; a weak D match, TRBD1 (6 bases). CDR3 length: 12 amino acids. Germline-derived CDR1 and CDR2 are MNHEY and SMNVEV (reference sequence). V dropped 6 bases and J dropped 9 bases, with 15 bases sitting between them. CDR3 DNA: TGTGCCAGCAGGGATACAGGGCCCGGGCAGTACTTC. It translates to CASRDTGPGQYF.

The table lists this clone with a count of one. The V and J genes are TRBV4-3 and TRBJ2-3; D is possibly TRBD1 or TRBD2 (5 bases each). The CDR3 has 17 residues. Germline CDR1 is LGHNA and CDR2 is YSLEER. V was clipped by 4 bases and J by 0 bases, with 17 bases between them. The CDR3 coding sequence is TGCGCCAGCAGCCCGTCATACCAGGGACCTAGCACAGATACGCAGTATTTT. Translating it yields CASSPSYQGPSTDTQYF.

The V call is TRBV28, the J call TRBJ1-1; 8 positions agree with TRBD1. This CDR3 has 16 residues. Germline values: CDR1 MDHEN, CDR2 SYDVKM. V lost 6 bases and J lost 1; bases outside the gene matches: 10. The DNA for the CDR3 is TGTGCCAGCAGCCGACAGGGGACTTACAAGAACACTGAAGCTTTCTTT. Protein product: CASSRQGTYKNTEAFF.

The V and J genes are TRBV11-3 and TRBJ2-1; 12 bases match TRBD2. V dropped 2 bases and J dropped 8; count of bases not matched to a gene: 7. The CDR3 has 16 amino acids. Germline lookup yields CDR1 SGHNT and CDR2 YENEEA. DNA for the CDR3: TGTGCCAGCAGCTTAAGGACTAGCGGGATATCTGATGAGCAGTTCTTC. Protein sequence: CASSLRTSGISDEQFF. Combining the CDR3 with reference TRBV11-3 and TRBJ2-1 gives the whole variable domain EAGVVQSPRYKIIEKKQPVAFWCNPISGHNTLYWYLQNLGQGPELLIRYENEEAVDDSQLPKDRFSAERLKGVDSTLKIQPAELGDSAVYLCASSLRTSGISDEQFFGPGTRLTVL.

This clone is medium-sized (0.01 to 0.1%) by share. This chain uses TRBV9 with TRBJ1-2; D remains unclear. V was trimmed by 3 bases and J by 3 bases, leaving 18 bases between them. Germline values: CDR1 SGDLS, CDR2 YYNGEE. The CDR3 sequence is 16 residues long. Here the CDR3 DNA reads TGTGCCAGCAGCGGCAGTCCGGGCCCTGAGGACTATGGCTACACCTTC. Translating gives CASSGSPGPEDYGYTF.

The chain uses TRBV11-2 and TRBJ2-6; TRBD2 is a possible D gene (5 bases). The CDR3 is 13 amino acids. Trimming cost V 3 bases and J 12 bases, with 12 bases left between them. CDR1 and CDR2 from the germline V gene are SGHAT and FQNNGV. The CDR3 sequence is CASSFPQLAVLTF. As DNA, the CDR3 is TGTGCCAGCAGCTTCCCCCAGCTAGCCGTCCTGACTTTC.

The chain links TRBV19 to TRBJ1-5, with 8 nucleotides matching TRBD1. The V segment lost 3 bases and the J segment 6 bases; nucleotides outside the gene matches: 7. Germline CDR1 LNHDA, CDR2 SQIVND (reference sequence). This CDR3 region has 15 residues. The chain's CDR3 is CASSIGTGESQPQHF. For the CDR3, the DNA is TGTGCCAGTAGTATCGGGACAGGAGAGAGTCAGCCCCAGCATTTT.

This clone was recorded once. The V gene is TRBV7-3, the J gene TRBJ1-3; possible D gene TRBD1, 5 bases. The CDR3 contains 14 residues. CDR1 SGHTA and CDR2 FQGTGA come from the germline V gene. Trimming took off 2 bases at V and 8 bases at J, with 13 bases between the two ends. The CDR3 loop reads CASSLYGQGHTIYF. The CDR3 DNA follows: TGTGCCAGCAGCTTATATGGGCAGGGTCACACCATATATTTT.

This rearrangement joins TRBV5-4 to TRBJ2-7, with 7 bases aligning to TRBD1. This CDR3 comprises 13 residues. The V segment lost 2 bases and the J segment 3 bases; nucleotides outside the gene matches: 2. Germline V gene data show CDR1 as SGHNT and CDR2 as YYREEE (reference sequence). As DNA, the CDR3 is TGTGCCAGCAGCTTCGGACAGGACTACGAGCAGTACTTC. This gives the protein CASSFGQDYEQYF.

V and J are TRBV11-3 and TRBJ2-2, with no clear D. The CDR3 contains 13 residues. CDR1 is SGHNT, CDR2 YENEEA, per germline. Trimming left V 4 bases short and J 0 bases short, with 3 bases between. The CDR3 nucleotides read TGTGCCAGCAGCTCTCCGAACACCGGGGAGCTGTTTTTT. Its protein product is CASSSPNTGELFF.

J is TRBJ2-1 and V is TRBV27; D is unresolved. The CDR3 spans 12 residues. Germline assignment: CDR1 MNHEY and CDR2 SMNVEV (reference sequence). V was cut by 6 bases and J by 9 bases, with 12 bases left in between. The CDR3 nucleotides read TGTGCCAGCAGGTCAGGTATCATTGAGCAGTTCTTC. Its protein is CASRSGIIEQFF.

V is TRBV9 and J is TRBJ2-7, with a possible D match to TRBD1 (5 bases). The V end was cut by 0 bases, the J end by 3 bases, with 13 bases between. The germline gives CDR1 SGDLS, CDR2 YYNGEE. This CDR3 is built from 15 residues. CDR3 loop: CASSVGGAASYEQYF. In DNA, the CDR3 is TGTGCCAGCAGCGTAGGGGGCGCAGCCAGCTACGAGCAGTACTTC.